One T cell receptor beta chain is described in this entry. This sample is drawn from a study of blood T cell repertoires in COVID-19. For the study at large: Nucleic acid was either cDNA or gDNA, and it came from T cells, B-cell-depleted T cells, or PBMCs.

The protocol was immunoSEQ multiplex PCR, while the TCRdb copy is restricted to in-frame clones and leaves out a portion. The table has tens of thousands of clones, 85% to 90% seen once. The CDR3 has 14 amino acids. The V end lost 3 bases, the J end lost 7 bases, and 12 bases lay between the germline ends. The germline V gene has CDR1 MNHEY and CDR2 SVGAGI. This rearrangement joins TRBV6-5 to TRBJ2-2; possibly TRBD2 for D (6 bases). The sequencing input was peripheral blood. This clonotype originated in an older man with active COVID-19. CDR3 nucleotide sequence: TGTGCCAGCAGTTATCGGGAGCGGGTCGGGGAGCTGTTTTTT. This encodes CASSYRERVGELFF.